Listed below are T cell receptor beta chains from one sample, sequenced in a study of T-cell memory formation after mild COVID-19. TCRdb itself ran the 5' RACE reads through MiXCR, one entry per CDR3 protein. The table lists about 160,000 distinct CDR3 sequences, 25% to 40% of them singletons. Material for sequencing was PBMCs or a T cell subset sorted from them (not recorded which). Every receptor here comes from an adult woman who had mild COVID-19 (a few samples of this study predate the infection). Cell type and time point are not known. The CDR3 runs from the conserved cysteine through the conserved F or W. A D gene is named only where the DNA matches it firmly. Size is omitted from some rows. Given values are once, few, many or a class for expanded clones.

TRBV5-1	NA	TRBJ1-1	NA	TGCGCCAGCAGCCCCGGGTTAATGTCCACTGAAGCTTTCTTT	CASSPGLMSTEAFF
TRBV7-9	NA	TRBJ2-1	TRBD1	TGTGCCAGCAGCTTAAGGGGGCATGAGCAGTTCTTC	CASSLRGHEQFF
TRBV20-1	few	TRBJ1-5	TRBD1	TGCAGTGCTCGAAGGACAGGTAGCAATCAGCCCCAGCATTTT	CSARRTGSNQPQHF
TRBV5-1	NA	TRBJ1-3	TRBD1	TGCGCCAGCGGCATAACCGGGACAGGGAGTGGAAACACCATATATTTT	CASGITGTGSGNTIYF
TRBV12-3/TRBV12-4	few	TRBJ2-7	NA	TGTGCCAGCAGCTCCGGGGCTTTCTACGAGCAGTACTTC	CASSSGAFYEQYF
TRBV9	NA	TRBJ2-5	NA	TGTGCCAGCAGCGTAGGAGCGGCTCCAGACCAAGAGACCCAGTACTTC	CASSVGAAPDQETQYF
TRBV9	few	TRBJ1-3	NA	TGTGCCAGCAGCGTTTCGGGACAATCCTCTGGAAACACCATATATTTT	CASSVSGQSSGNTIYF
TRBV9	NA	TRBJ2-5	NA	TGTGCCAGCAGCGTAACGACCGGGTCCGGGGAGACCCAGTACTTC	CASSVTTGSGETQYF
TRBV20-1	NA	TRBJ2-5	NA	TGCAGTGCTAGCGGACCATCTAAGACCCAGTACTTC	CSASGPSKTQYF
TRBV2	few	TRBJ2-1	TRBD1	TGTGCCAGCAGAGGGGACAGCTCCTACAATGAGCAGTTCTTC	CASRGDSSYNEQFF
TRBV4-2	NA	TRBJ2-4	NA	TGTGCCAGCCGAGACGGTGGAGAAAACATTCAGTACTTC	CASRDGGENIQYF
TRBV29-1	NA	TRBJ2-1	NA	TGCAGCGTTGAAGGACTAACAATCTCCTACAATGAGCAGTTCTTC	CSVEGLTISYNEQFF
TRBV5-1	many	TRBJ1-2	NA	TGCGCCAGCAGAGAGGGTAGGGGAGTCTCTGGCTACACCTTC	CASREGRGVSGYTF
TRBV30	few	TRBJ2-7	TRBD1	TGTGCCTGGAGTCCCACCTCCTTGACAGGGTCCGAGCAGTACTTC	CAWSPTSLTGSEQYF
TRBV7-8	few	TRBJ2-3	TRBD2	TGTGCCAGCAGCGGCTCGGGACTAGCGGGGGGGAGGAAAGATACGCAGTATTTT	CASSGSGLAGGRKDTQYF
TRBV5-4	NA	TRBJ2-7	TRBD1	TGTGCCAGCAGCTTATGGGACAGGGAAACGGGCGAGCAGTACTTC	CASSLWDRETGEQYF
TRBV7-3	few	TRBJ1-1	NA	TGTGCCAGCAGCCCGGGGGGAAACACTGAAGCTTTCTTT	CASSPGGNTEAFF
TRBV7-6	few	TRBJ1-5	NA	TGTGCCAGCAGCTCGTCCCGGACACCCAATCAGCCCCAGCATTTT	CASSSSRTPNQPQHF
TRBV12-3/TRBV12-4	NA	TRBJ2-1	TRBD2	TGTGCCAGCAGGCAACAAGGACTAGCGGGCTACAATGAGCAGTTCTTC	CASRQQGLAGYNEQFF
TRBV6-2/TRBV6-3	NA	TRBJ2-1	NA	TGTGCCAGCAGTTACGGGTACTGGAGCTCCTACAATGAGCAGTTCTTC	CASSYGYWSSYNEQFF
TRBV24-1	few	TRBJ2-1	TRBD1	TGTGCCACCAGTGATCTTGCGGGACAGGGAGTCAATGAGCAGTTCTTC	CATSDLAGQGVNEQFF
TRBV2	NA	TRBJ2-1	NA	TGTGCCAGCAGGCGACACCAATTTTACAATGAGCAGTTCTTC	CASRRHQFYNEQFF
TRBV20-1	NA	TRBJ1-2	TRBD1	TGCAGTGCTAGAGCCGGGACAGGGAACTATGGCTACACCTTC	CSARAGTGNYGYTF
TRBV7-6	NA	TRBJ2-7	NA	TGTGCCAGCAGCTTAGCTTCCAGGGGGGCCGAGCAGTACTTC	CASSLASRGAEQYF
TRBV7-2	NA	TRBJ2-6	TRBD2	TGTGCCAGCAGCCTAGCGGGGTCAGTTAACTCTGGGGCCAACGTCCTGACTTTC	CASSLAGSVNSGANVLTF
TRBV6-5	NA	TRBJ1-3	NA	TGTGCCAGCAGTTACGACACCACGAGCTCTGGAAACACCATATATTTT	CASSYDTTSSGNTIYF
TRBV20-1	NA	TRBJ1-1	NA	TGCAGTGCTAGAGTAGGCGGGGCAGTGGACACTGAAGCTTTCTTT	CSARVGGAVDTEAFF
TRBV29-1	NA	TRBJ2-3	NA	TGCAGCGTTGACGGGTTGAACACAGGGCGGACAGATACGCAGTATTTT	CSVDGLNTGRTDTQYF
TRBV24-1	few	TRBJ2-5	NA	TGTGCCACCAGTGATTTATCGGGGGACCAAGAGACCCAGTACTTC	CATSDLSGDQETQYF
TRBV5-1	many	TRBJ1-1	NA	TGCGCCAGCAGCTTGGGACAGGTGGAATCCGAAGCTTTCTTT	CASSLGQVESEAFF
TRBV5-6	NA	TRBJ1-3	NA	TGTGCCAGCAGCCGGACAGACTCTGGAAACACCATATATTTT	CASSRTDSGNTIYF
TRBV5-6	few	TRBJ2-7	TRBD2	TGTGCCAGCCACTACCCACTAGCGGAGACCTACGAGCAGTACTTC	CASHYPLAETYEQYF
TRBV20-1	few	TRBJ2-7	TRBD1	TGCAGTGCTAGAGCACCACTTAGGACAGGGAACGAGCAGTACTTC	CSARAPLRTGNEQYF
TRBV9	few	TRBJ2-5	TRBD2	TGTGCCAGCAGCGTCGGGGGGGGAAACCAAGAGACCCAGTACTTC	CASSVGGGNQETQYF
TRBV4-1	NA	TRBJ2-1	NA	TGCGCCAGCAGCCAAGATCGACCCAGGGGTGGTAGTGAGCAGTTCTTC	CASSQDRPRGGSEQFF
TRBV7-9	few	TRBJ1-1	NA	TGTGCCAGCAGCTTAGCGATGGGGAACACTGAAGCTTTCTTT	CASSLAMGNTEAFF